This TCR beta chain came from a study of blood T cell repertoires in COVID-19. Participants came from about 24 US areas, aged about 18 to 100 years. The assay was immunoSEQ multiplex PCR, and TCRdb's table has in-frame clones only and misses some. The data contain roughly 370,000 clones, about 87% of them singletons. The germline V gene has CDR1 SGHRS and CDR2 YFSETQ. The CDR3 sequence is 16 residues long. Trimming removed 1 base at V and 7 bases at J, with 18 bases between. The source of this sequence is a woman in her 50s who had recovered from COVID-19. The sequenced sample consisted of PBMCs or T cells enriched from blood (not recorded which). The rearrangement joins TRBV5-1 to TRBJ2-1, with D possibly matching TRBD2 (5 bases). For the CDR3, the DNA is TGCGCCAGCAGCTTGAACGGGGAATCGACGGTTAATGAGCAGTTCTTC. It codes for CASSLNGESTVNEQFF.